This T cell receptor (beta chain) comes out of a study of shared clonotypes between healthy human individuals. Sequencing was performed with immunoSEQ multiplex PCR; in TCRdb, only in-frame clones are kept and a portion is missing. Among under 1,100,000 clones listed, approximately 70% were seen once. The CDR3 has 15 amino acids. Germline CDR1 is SNHLY and CDR2 is FYNNEI. V lost 3 bases and J 0 bases, leaving 8 bases between the germline ends. The sequence was collected from a man in his late teens or twenties in good health. This chain joins TRBV2 and TRBJ1-4, with D possibly TRBD1 on 5 matching bases. The sequenced material came from memory CD4+ T cells sorted from blood. The subset denotes: CD45RA-negative fraction. Here the CDR3 DNA reads TGTGCCAGCAGTGAGCAGGGTGCAACTAATGAAAAACTGTTTTTT. Translating it yields CASSEQGATNEKLFF.